The 28 T cell receptor beta chains below were found in one sample sequenced in a study of shared clonotypes between healthy human individuals. Profiling relied on immunoSEQ multiplex PCR, and the TCRdb table lists in-frame clones only, not all of them. The sample has about 2 million clones, 85% to 95% seen once. Input material: naive CD4+ T cells sorted from blood. Described subset: CD45RA+ positively selected. These receptors were collected from a man between 18 and 35 years old in good health.

V usage is TRBV2 and J usage is TRBJ1-1, with a tentative D call TRBD1 (6 bases). Germline values: CDR1 SNHLY, CDR2 FYNNEI. This CDR3 spans 12 amino acids. The germline V and J ends were trimmed by 5 bases and 5 bases, with 9 bases remaining between them. The CDR3 nucleotides are TGTGCCAGCAGTATACAGGGAACTGAAGCTTTCTTT. Translation gives CASSIQGTEAFF.

Concerning this clone: The same CDR3 is also encoded by other DNA sequences in this sample. The gene calls are TRBV11-2 and TRBJ1-1; 7 bases line up with TRBD1. The V gene end was trimmed by 3 bases and the J gene end by 1 base; junction bases not matched to a gene: 2. CDR1 and CDR2 from the germline V gene are SGHAT and FQNNGV. The CDR3 contains 14 residues. The CDR3 loop is CASSFQGGNTEAFF. The CDR3 nucleotides are TGTGCCAGCAGCTTTCAGGGGGGGAACACTGAAGCTTTCTTT.

In its sample, this clone was seen once. V usage is TRBV5-4 and J usage is TRBJ1-1; tentative D call: TRBD1 (6 bases). This CDR3 is 12 amino acids long. V was clipped by 3 bases and J by 7 bases, with 10 bases between them. Per germline, CDR1 SGHNT and CDR2 YYREEE (reference sequence). The CDR3 is CASSSGTFEAFF. The CDR3 nucleotides read TGTGCCAGCAGCTCCGGGACATTTGAAGCTTTCTTT.

The chain uses TRBV6-6 and TRBJ1-6; no firm D call. Trimming cost V 0 bases and J 5 bases, with 8 bases left between them. From germline, CDR1 is MNHNY and CDR2 SVGAGI (reference sequence). This CDR3 contains 15 residues. CDR3 sequence: CASSYSTTNNSPLHF. The CDR3 DNA is TGTGCCAGCAGTTACTCGACCACAAATAATTCACCCCTCCACTTT.

The chain uses TRBV4-1 and TRBJ2-1, with 9 bases matching TRBD2. The CDR3 runs 15 residues. From germline, CDR1 is MGHRA and CDR2 YSYEKL. The J segment lost 5 bases and the V segment lost 4 bases, leaving 6 bases of the junction unmatched. CDR3 residues: CASSLPAGGNNEQFF. DNA of the CDR3: TGCGCCAGCAGCCTCCCAGCGGGGGGAAACAATGAGCAGTTCTTC.

The rearrangement links TRBV4-1 to TRBJ1-3; D is possibly TRBD1 (6 bases). Germline assignment: CDR1 MGHRA and CDR2 YSYEKL. The CDR3 covers 18 residues. The V end was cut by 1 base, the J end by 5 bases, with 21 bases between. The CDR3 region is CASSQVAGLWDNRNTIYF. DNA for the CDR3: TGCGCCAGCAGCCAAGTTGCTGGTCTTTGGGACAATCGAAACACCATATATTTT.

A remark on this clone: The same CDR3 is also encoded by other DNA sequences in this sample. The rearrangement uses TRBV9 and TRBJ2-1; 8 nucleotides match TRBD2. V trimming: 0 bases; J trimming: 4 bases; junction bases outside the gene matches: 3. Per germline, CDR1 SGDLS and CDR2 YYNGEE. The CDR3 runs 15 residues. The CDR3 nucleotides read TGTGCCAGCAGCGTAGAACTAGCGGAGTACAATGAGCAGTTCTTC. Encoded protein: CASSVELAEYNEQFF.

This rearrangement joins TRBV10-3 to TRBJ1-1; D is undetermined. V gave up 6 bases and J gave up 14 bases, with 22 bases separating them. The CDR3 covers 13 residues. Germline V gene lookup returns CDR1 ENHRY and CDR2 SYGVKD. CDR3 DNA sequence: TGTGCCATCAGAGACGTCCGTGTTGGCACAGAATTCTTT. Its translation is CAIRDVRVGTEFF.

This rearrangement joins TRBV7-2 to TRBJ1-6, with D unresolved. V was trimmed by 1 base and J by 0 bases, leaving 10 bases between them. Germline loops: CDR1 SGHTA, CDR2 FQGNSA. This CDR3 spans 17 amino acids. The chain's CDR3 is CASSLVGGSSYNSPLHF. The CDR3 nucleotides read TGTGCCAGCAGCTTAGTGGGAGGCAGCTCCTATAATTCACCCCTCCACTTT.

The genes are TRBV5-1 and TRBJ2-3; 11 nucleotides agree with TRBD2. V lost 5 bases to trimming and J lost 6 bases; unmatched junction nucleotides: 5. The CDR3 consists of 14 residues. CDR1 and CDR2 from the germline V gene are SGHRS and YFSETQ. The CDR3: CASRLAGVGDTQYF. CDR3 DNA: TGCGCCAGCAGACTAGCGGGAGTTGGGGATACGCAGTATTTT.

This rearrangement joins TRBV2 to TRBJ1-6, with D perhaps TRBD1 (6 bases). The CDR3 is 12 residues long. Trimming took off 5 bases at V and 11 bases at J, with 10 bases between the two ends. Germline V gene data show CDR1 as SNHLY and CDR2 as FYNNEI. The CDR3 DNA reads TGTGCCAGCAGTCCACAGGGTGCACCCCTCCACTTT. Amino acids: CASSPQGAPLHF. The whole variable domain, remainder taken from reference TRBV2 and TRBJ1-6, is EPEVTQTPSHQVTQMGQEVILRCVPISNHLYFYWYRQILGQKVEFLVSFYNNEISEKSEIFDDQFSVERPDGSNFTLKIRSTKLEDSAMYFCASSPQGAPLHFGNGTRLTVT.

As concerns this clone: Other DNA variants within this sample encode the same CDR3. The J gene is TRBJ2-7, the V gene TRBV6-5, with 8 positions matching TRBD1. Unmatched junction bases numbered 1, after V lost 3 bases and J lost 0 bases. The CDR3 has 14 residues. Germline CDR1 MNHEY, CDR2 SVGAGI. The CDR3 is CASSYTGGSYEQYF. In DNA form, the CDR3 reads TGTGCCAGCAGTTATACAGGGGGCTCCTACGAGCAGTACTTC.

The chain joins TRBV7-2 to TRBJ1-5; the match to TRBD1 covers 9 bases. In germline, CDR1 is SGHTA, CDR2 FQGNSA. With 6 bases clipped from V and 7 bases from J, the junction kept 10 bases outside the gene matches. This CDR3 contains 15 residues. In DNA, the CDR3 is TGTGCCAGCAGTCAACAGGGGGCGATGGTACAGCCCCAGCATTTT. Translated, it gives CASSQQGAMVQPQHF.

The chain employs TRBV6-1 and TRBJ2-7; D not resolved. Germline V gene sequence: CDR1 MNHNS, CDR2 SASEGT. The germline V and J ends were trimmed by 2 bases and 2 bases, with 10 bases remaining between them. The CDR3 spans 14 residues. CDR3 region: CASSEFARTYEQYF. The CDR3 region has the DNA TGTGCCAGCAGTGAATTTGCGAGAACCTACGAGCAGTACTTC.

As for this clone: The same CDR3 also results from other DNA sequences found in this sample. V gene TRBV29-1 combines with J gene TRBJ1-1, with a possible D match to TRBD1 (5 bases). The ends were cut back, 4 bases at V and 4 bases at J, with 13 bases in the middle. CDR3 length: 13 residues. Germline CDR1 reads SQVTM; CDR2 reads ANQGSEA. The CDR3 region has the DNA TGCAGCGTTGGGGGCAGGGTGGGCACTGAAGCTTTCTTT. Its protein is CSVGGRVGTEAFF. Complete variable domain (other parts from reference TRBV29-1 and TRBJ1-1): SAVISQKPSRDICQRGTSLTIQCQVDSQVTMMFWYRQQPGQSLTLIATANQGSEATYESGFVIDKFPISRPNLTFSTLTVSNMSPEDSSIYLCSVGGRVGTEAFFGQGTRLTVV.

The chain employs TRBV9 and TRBJ2-1, with TRBD2 identical over 8 bases. This CDR3 is built from 15 residues. Germline V gene lookup returns CDR1 SGDLS and CDR2 YYNGEE. V trimming: 3 bases; J trimming: 10 bases; junction bases outside the gene matches: 12. CDR3 region: CASSEGTRTDSEQFF. The CDR3 DNA reads as TGTGCCAGCAGCGAGGGGACTAGGACAGATTCCGAGCAGTTCTTC. Based on the CDR3 plus reference TRBV9 and TRBJ2-1, the full variable domain is DSGVTQTPKHLITATGQRVTLRCSPRSGDLSVYWYQQSLDQGLQFLIQYYNGEERAKGNILERFSAQQFPDLHSELNLSSLELGDSALYFCASSEGTRTDSEQFFGPGTRLTVL.

The chain uses TRBV19 and TRBJ1-5, with no clear D. V was trimmed by 8 bases and J by 0 bases, leaving 8 bases between them. Germline V gives CDR1 LNHDA, CDR2 SQIVND (reference sequence). The CDR3 sequence is 13 residues long. CDR3 residues: CASYGYSNQPQHF. CDR3 nucleotide sequence: TGTGCCAGTTACGGTTATAGCAATCAGCCCCAGCATTTT.

About this clone: Other DNA sequences in the sample encode the same CDR3. This chain connects TRBV4-1 to TRBJ1-5; 7 nucleotides match TRBD1. CDR3 size: 14 residues. Germline-derived CDR1 and CDR2 are MGHRA and YSYEKL. The V gene end was trimmed by 0 bases and the J gene end by 4 bases; junction bases not matched to a gene: 0. In DNA, the CDR3 is TGCGCCAGCAGCCAAGAACAGGGGAATCAGCCCCAGCATTTT. It is translated as CASSQEQGNQPQHF.

The V call is TRBV10-3, the J call TRBJ2-1; 11 nucleotides agree with TRBD2. CDR1 and CDR2 (germline): ENHRY, SYGVKD. V lost 4 bases and J lost 5; bases outside the gene matches: 7. This CDR3 spans 16 amino acids. For the CDR3, the DNA is TGTGCCATCAGTGTCTCCGGGACTAGCGGTAACAATGAGCAGTTCTTC. This sequence encodes CAISVSGTSGNNEQFF.

The V gene is TRBV7-2, the J gene TRBJ1-1; D is unresolved. Germline CDR1 reads SGHTA; CDR2 reads FQGNSA. Trimming shortened V by 5 bases and J by 3 bases, and 10 bases separated the two germline ends. The CDR3 extends over 13 amino acids. CDR3 in amino acids: CASSPRYDTEAFF. CDR3 DNA sequence: TGTGCCAGCAGCCCAAGGTACGACACTGAAGCTTTCTTT.

The chain uses TRBV5-1 and TRBJ2-7, with 7 bases that match TRBD2. After removal of 0 bases from V and 4 bases from J, the junction contained 7 bases not matched to a gene. Germline loops: CDR1 SGHRS, CDR2 YFSETQ. The CDR3 runs to 15 residues. The CDR3 nucleotides read TGCGCCAGCAGCTTGGGGGGTCTAGCGGAGTACGAGCAGTACTTC. It translates to CASSLGGLAEYEQYF.

In the case of this clone: The DNA is omitted, as the CDR3 cannot be located on it reliably, and the CDR3 follows TCRdb's listing. The rearrangement links TRBV6-5 to TRBJ1-6. Germline V lookup: CDR1 MNHEY, CDR2 SVGAGI. The CDR3 totals 15 residues, both ends included. CDR3 amino acids: CASSLFGEGRSPLHF.

The V and J genes are TRBV9 and TRBJ1-4, with 12 bases matching TRBD1. The CDR3 consists of 16 residues. The trim removed 2 bases at V and 8 bases at J, leaving 7 bases unmatched. Looked up from germline, CDR1 is SGDLS and CDR2 is YYNGEE. The CDR3 region is CASSVHPGTGGEKLFF. In nucleotides, the CDR3 is TGTGCCAGCAGCGTCCACCCCGGGACAGGGGGCGAAAAACTGTTTTTT.

This chain joins TRBV11-2 and TRBJ1-1, with D unresolved. Trimming stripped 5 bases from V and 3 bases from J, with 10 bases between. CDR3 size: 13 residues. Germline V lookup: CDR1 SGHAT, CDR2 FQNNGV. The CDR3, as DNA: TGTGCCAGCAGCCCCCGGTGGGACACTGAAGCTTTCTTT. Protein: CASSPRWDTEAFF.

The chain joins TRBV6-5 to TRBJ2-1; D perhaps matches TRBD2 (5 bases). Germline lookup yields CDR1 MNHEY and CDR2 SVGAGI. The germline V and J ends were trimmed by 1 base and 2 bases, with 12 bases remaining between them. The CDR3 has 16 residues. The CDR3, as DNA: TGTGCCAGCAGTTACTACCACGGAGGCCCCTACAATGAGCAGTTCTTC. Protein sequence: CASSYYHGGPYNEQFF.

V usage is TRBV30 and J usage is TRBJ2-5, with 11 bases aligning to TRBD2. CDR3 size: 15 residues. From germline, CDR1 is GTSNPN and CDR2 SVGIG (reference sequence). The CDR3 reads CAYDPGTSGKETQYF. DNA of the CDR3: TGTGCTTACGACCCCGGGACTAGCGGAAAAGAGACCCAGTACTTC.

The chain couples TRBV6-1 to TRBJ2-3; 8 bases fit TRBD1. J was trimmed by 3 bases and V by 6 bases; bases with no gene match: 8. Looked up from germline, CDR1 is MNHNS and CDR2 is SASEGT. The CDR3 has 15 amino acids. The CDR3 region has the DNA TGTGCCAGCAGACCGGACAGGGTTGAGACAGATACGCAGTATTTT. This translates into CASRPDRVETDTQYF.

V is TRBV6-5 and J is TRBJ1-4; D is unclear. Looked up from germline, CDR1 is MNHEY and CDR2 is SVGAGI. The ends were cut back, 0 bases at V and 5 bases at J, with 10 bases in the middle. This CDR3 spans 15 amino acids. The CDR3 sequence: CASSYSVGINEKLFF. CDR3 bases: TGTGCCAGCAGTTACTCGGTGGGGATAAATGAAAAACTGTTTTTT.